Presented here are 10 T cell receptor beta chains from one specimen sequenced in a study of cytomegalovirus exposure and HLA in healthy donors. Use of 60 Vbeta and 13 Jbeta primers characterized the PCR. The table came from immunoSEQ multiplex PCR; TCRdb's copy has only in-frame clones and leaves some out. The listing records more than 50,000 clones. The source material was PBMCs. The receptors shown here come from a middle-aged woman in good health and CMV-seronegative.

This rearrangement joins TRBV5-8 to TRBJ2-1, with TRBD2 as a possible D gene (6 bases). CDR1 and CDR2 (germline): SGHTS, YDEGEE. CDR3 length equals 16 residues. The V end was cut by 0 bases, the J end by 9 bases, with 19 bases between. The CDR3 region is CASSLARGSPIGEQFF. The CDR3 bases are TGTGCCAGCAGCTTGGCGCGGGGTTCCCCAATCGGTGAGCAGTTCTTC.

The rearrangement links TRBV5-1 to TRBJ2-5; 9 positions match TRBD2. Unmatched junction bases numbered 6, after V lost 5 bases and J lost 4 bases. The CDR3 extends over 14 amino acids. Looked up from germline, CDR1 is SGHRS and CDR2 is YFSETQ. The CDR3 sequence: CASRGLAIGETQYF. DNA for the CDR3: TGCGCCAGCAGGGGACTAGCTATCGGAGAGACCCAGTACTTC. Drawing the rest from reference TRBV5-1 and TRBJ2-5, the complete variable domain is KAGVTQTPRYLIKTRGQQVTLSCSPISGHRSVSWYQQTPGQGLQFLFEYFSETQRNKGNFPGRFSGRQFSNSRSEMNVSTLELGDSALYLCASRGLAIGETQYFGPGTRLLVL.

This chain joins TRBV10-3 and TRBJ1-2; TRBD1 matches at 7 bases. V lost 6 bases to trimming and J lost 4 bases; unmatched junction nucleotides: 2. The CDR3 extends over 12 amino acids. CDR1 is ENHRY, CDR2 SYGVKD, per germline. The CDR3 reads CAISRDSYGYTF. The CDR3 DNA sequence: TGTGCCATCAGCCGGGACAGCTATGGCTACACCTTC.

The CDR3 sequence is CASSVVSRGTEAFF. As DNA, the CDR3 is TGTGCCAGCAGCGTAGTTTCCCGGGGCACTGAAGCTTTCTTT. This chain uses TRBV9 with TRBJ1-1; no clear D. The V gene lost 0 bases and the J gene lost 4 bases, with 10 bases spanning the gap. This CDR3 is built from 14 residues. The V gene's germline CDR1 is SGDLS and CDR2 YYNGEE.

The V and J genes are TRBV7-2 and TRBJ2-3; the match to TRBD2 covers 7 bases. V was pared by 5 bases and J by 3 bases, with 8 bases of the junction left unmatched. CDR1 and CDR2 from the germline V gene are SGHTA and FQGNSA. This CDR3 contains 15 residues. CDR3 loop: CASSLNSGPTDTQYF. As DNA, the CDR3 is TGTGCCAGCAGCCTGAATAGCGGGCCTACAGATACGCAGTATTTT.

The chain joins TRBV9 to TRBJ1-5; no firm D call. The germline CDR1 and CDR2 sequences are SGDLS and YYNGEE. Trimming removed 0 bases from V and 0 bases from J, with 7 bases in between. The CDR3 runs 15 residues. The CDR3 region has the DNA TGTGCCAGCAGCGTAGGGTCTAATAGCAATCAGCCCCAGCATTTT. Translation gives CASSVGSNSNQPQHF.

The chain joins TRBV7-9 to TRBJ2-2, with D perhaps matching TRBD2 (7 bases). This CDR3 has 15 amino acids. The germline gives CDR1 SEHNR, CDR2 FQNEAQ (reference sequence). V shed 5 bases and J shed 5 bases, with 15 bases lying between them. CDR3 sequence reads: CASSPNREGTGELFF. For the CDR3, the DNA is TGTGCCAGCAGCCCGAACAGGGAGGGGACCGGGGAGCTGTTTTTT.

The genes are TRBV7-2 and TRBJ2-7; 10 positions match TRBD2. J lost 7 bases, V lost 0 bases, and 6 bases had no gene match. This CDR3 region has 15 residues. Germline loops: CDR1 SGHTA, CDR2 FQGNSA. This chain's CDR3 is CASSLASGRAGEQYF. Written as DNA, the CDR3 is TGTGCCAGCAGCTTAGCCAGCGGGAGGGCCGGGGAGCAGTACTTC.

The V call is TRBV4-2, the J call TRBJ2-1, with D hard to call. Germline V gene lookup returns CDR1 LGHNA and CDR2 YNFKEQ. The CDR3 totals 14 residues. V was cut by 7 bases and J by 6 bases, with 16 bases left in between. CDR3 DNA sequence: TGTGCCAGCACCCTACTGGGCACCCGCAATGAGCAGTTCTTC. It specifies CASTLLGTRNEQFF.

J is TRBJ1-1 and V is TRBV14; D might be TRBD1 (5 bases). V lost 1 base, J lost 1 base, and 10 bases lay in between. Germline assignment: CDR1 SGHDN and CDR2 FVKESK. The CDR3 consists of 15 residues. The CDR3 bases are TGTGCCAGCAGCCAAGTGGGGGGAGGGAACACTGAAGCTTTCTTT. It translates to CASSQVGGGNTEAFF.